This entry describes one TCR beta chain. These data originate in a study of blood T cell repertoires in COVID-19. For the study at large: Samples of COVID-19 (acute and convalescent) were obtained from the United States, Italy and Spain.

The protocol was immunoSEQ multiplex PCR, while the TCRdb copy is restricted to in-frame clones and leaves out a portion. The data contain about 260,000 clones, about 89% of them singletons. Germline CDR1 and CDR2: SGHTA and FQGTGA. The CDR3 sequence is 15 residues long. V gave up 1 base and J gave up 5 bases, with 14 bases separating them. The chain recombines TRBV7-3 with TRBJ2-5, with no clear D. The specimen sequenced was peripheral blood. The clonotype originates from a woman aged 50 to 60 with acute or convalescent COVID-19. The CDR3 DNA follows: TGTGCCAGCAGCTTAAATACTGGGTTGGGCGAGACCCAGTACTTC. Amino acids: CASSLNTGLGETQYF.